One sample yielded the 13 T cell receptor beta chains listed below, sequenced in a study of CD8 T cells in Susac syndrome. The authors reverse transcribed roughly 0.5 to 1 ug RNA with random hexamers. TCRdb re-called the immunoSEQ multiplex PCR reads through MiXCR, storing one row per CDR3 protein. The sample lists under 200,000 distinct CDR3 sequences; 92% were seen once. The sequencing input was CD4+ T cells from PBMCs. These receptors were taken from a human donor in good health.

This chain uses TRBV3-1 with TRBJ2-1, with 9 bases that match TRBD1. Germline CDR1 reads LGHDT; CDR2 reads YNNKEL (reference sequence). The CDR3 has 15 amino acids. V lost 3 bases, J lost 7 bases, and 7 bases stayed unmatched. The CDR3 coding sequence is TGTGCCAGCAGCCAGCACGGGACAGGGTTTAATGAGCAGTTCTTC. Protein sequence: CASSQHGTGFNEQFF.

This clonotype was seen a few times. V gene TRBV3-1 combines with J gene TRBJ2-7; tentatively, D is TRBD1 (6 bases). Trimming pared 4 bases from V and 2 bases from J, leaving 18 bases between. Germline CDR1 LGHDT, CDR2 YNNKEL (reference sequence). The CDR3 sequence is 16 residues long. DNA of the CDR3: TGTGCCAGCAGCCCCCCTACAGGACAGTTTACCTACGAGCAGTACTTC. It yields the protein CASSPPTGQFTYEQYF.

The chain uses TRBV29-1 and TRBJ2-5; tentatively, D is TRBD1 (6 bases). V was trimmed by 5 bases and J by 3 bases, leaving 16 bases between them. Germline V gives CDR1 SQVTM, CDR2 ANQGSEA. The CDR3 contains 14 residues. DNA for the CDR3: TGCAGCGTTATCGACAGGCTTCATAAAGAGACCCAGTACTTC. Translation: CSVIDRLHKETQYF.

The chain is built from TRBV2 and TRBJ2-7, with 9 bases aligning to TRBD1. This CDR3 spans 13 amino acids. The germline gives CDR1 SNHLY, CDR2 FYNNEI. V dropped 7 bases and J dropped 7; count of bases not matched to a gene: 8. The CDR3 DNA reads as TGTGCCAGCACTGCGGACAGGGGTGGTGAGCAGTACTTC. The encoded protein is CASTADRGGEQYF.

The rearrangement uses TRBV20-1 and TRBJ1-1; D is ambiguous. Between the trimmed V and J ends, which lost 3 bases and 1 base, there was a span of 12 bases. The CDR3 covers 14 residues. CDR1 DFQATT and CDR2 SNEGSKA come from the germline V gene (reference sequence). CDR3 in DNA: TGCAGTGCTAGGGCTCGGCTTGGGAACACTGAAGCTTTCTTT. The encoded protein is CSARARLGNTEAFF.

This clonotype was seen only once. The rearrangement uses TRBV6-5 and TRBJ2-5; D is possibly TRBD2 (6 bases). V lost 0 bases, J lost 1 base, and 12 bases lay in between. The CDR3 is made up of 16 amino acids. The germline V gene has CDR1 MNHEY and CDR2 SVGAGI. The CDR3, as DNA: TGTGCCAGCAGTTACTCGCGGGGTCTGGGCCAAGAGACCCAGTACTTC. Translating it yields CASSYSRGLGQETQYF.

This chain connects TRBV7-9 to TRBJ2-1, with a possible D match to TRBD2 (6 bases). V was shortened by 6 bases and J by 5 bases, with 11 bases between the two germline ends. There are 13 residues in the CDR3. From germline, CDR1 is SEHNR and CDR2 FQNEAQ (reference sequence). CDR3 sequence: CASRELAHNEQFF. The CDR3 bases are TGTGCCAGCAGAGAACTAGCCCACAATGAGCAGTTCTTC. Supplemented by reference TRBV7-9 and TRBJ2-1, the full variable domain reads DTGVSQNPRHKITKRGQNVTFRCDPISEHNRLYWYRQTLGQGPEFLTYFQNEAQLEKSRLLSDRFSAERPKGSFSTLEIQRTEQGDSAMYLCASRELAHNEQFFGPGTRLTVL.

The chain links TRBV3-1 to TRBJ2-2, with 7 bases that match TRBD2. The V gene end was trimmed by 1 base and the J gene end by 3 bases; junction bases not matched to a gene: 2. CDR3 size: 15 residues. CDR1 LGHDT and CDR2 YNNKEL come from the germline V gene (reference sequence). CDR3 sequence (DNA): TGTGCCAGCAGCCAAGGGCTAGCGGACACCGGGGAGCTGTTTTTT. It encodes CASSQGLADTGELFF. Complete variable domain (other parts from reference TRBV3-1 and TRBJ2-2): DTAVSQTPKYLVTQMGNDKSIKCEQNLGHDTMYWYKQDSKKFLKIMFSYNNKELIINETVPNRFSPKSPDKAHLNLHINSLELGDSAVYFCASSQGLADTGELFFGEGSRLTVL.

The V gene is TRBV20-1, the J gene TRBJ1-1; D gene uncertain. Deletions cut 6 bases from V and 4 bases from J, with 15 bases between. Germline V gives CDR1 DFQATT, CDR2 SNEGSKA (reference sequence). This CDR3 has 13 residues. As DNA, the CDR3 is TGCAGTGCCCCCCGGCCCGCCGGCACTGAAGCTTTCTTT. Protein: CSAPRPAGTEAFF.

The CDR3 region is CASSMTEGPQHF. CDR3 nucleotides: TGTGCCAGCAGCATGACGGAGGGGCCCCAGCATTTT. V is TRBV7-9 and J is TRBJ1-5; D is uncertain. The V end lost 5 bases, the J end lost 9 bases, and 11 bases lay between the germline ends. This CDR3 has 12 amino acids. Germline CDR1 reads SEHNR; CDR2 reads FQNEAQ (reference sequence). Filled out from reference TRBV7-9 and TRBJ1-5, the complete variable domain reads DTGVSQNPRHKITKRGQNVTFRCDPISEHNRLYWYRQTLGQGPEFLTYFQNEAQLEKSRLLSDRFSAERPKGSFSTLEIQRTEQGDSAMYLCASSMTEGPQHFGDGTRLSIL.

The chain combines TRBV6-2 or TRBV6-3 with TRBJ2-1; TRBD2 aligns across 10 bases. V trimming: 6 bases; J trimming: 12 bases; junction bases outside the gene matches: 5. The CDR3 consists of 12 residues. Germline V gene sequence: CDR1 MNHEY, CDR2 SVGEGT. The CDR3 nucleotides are TGTGCCAGCAGGCCTAGCGGGGGCGCGCAGTTCTTC. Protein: CASRPSGGAQFF.

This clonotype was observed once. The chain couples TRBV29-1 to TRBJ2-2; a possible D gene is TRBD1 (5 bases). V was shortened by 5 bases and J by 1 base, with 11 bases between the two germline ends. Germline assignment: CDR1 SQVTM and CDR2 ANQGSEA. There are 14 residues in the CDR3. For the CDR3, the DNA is TGCAGCGTTTCCCTAGGACAGAACACCGGGGAGCTGTTTTTT. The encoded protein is CSVSLGQNTGELFF.

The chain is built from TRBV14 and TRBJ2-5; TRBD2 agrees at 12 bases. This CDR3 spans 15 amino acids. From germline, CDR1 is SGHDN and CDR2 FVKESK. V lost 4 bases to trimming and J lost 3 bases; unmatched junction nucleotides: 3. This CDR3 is CASSRRLAGEETQYF. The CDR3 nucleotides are TGTGCCAGCAGCCGTCGACTAGCGGGGGAAGAGACCCAGTACTTC.